The 31 T cell receptor beta chains in this list originate from one sample, sequenced in a study of Ad26.COV2.S vaccination and SARS-CoV-2 variants. The table came from immunoSEQ multiplex PCR; TCRdb's copy has only in-frame clones and leaves some out. The table has fewer than 500,000 clones, 89% seen once. Treatment defined: over 15 received Ad26.COV2.S at low or high dose, single or two shots; a few received placebo; per-sample allocation not given. On day 63 after the first injection, vaccine and placebo recipients gave samples. The material sequenced was peripheral blood, taken in a trial of Ad26.COV2.S vaccine versus placebo. The source of these receptors is a person aged 18-60 years who received the Ad26.COV2.S COVID-19 vaccine or a placebo.

The genes are TRBV6-2 or TRBV6-3 and TRBJ2-7; 10 nucleotides line up with TRBD1. Germline CDR1 is MNHEY and CDR2 is SVGEGT. The CDR3 is 15 amino acids. Trimming removed 5 bases from V and 6 bases from J; junction bases left unmatched: 10. CDR3 sequence (DNA): TGTGCCAGCAGTACCCCGGGACAGGGGCTGGGCGAGCAGTACGTC. It codes for CASSTPGQGLGEQYV.

The J gene is TRBJ1-2, the V gene TRBV7-9; 8 bases align to TRBD1. CDR1 and CDR2 from the germline V gene are SEHNR and FQNEAQ (reference sequence). The CDR3 has 13 residues. V lost 2 bases to trimming and J lost 6 bases; unmatched junction nucleotides: 2. Here the CDR3 DNA reads TGTGCCAGCAGCTTACAGGGGGCGGATGGCTACACCTTC. Protein: CASSLQGADGYTF.

The chain couples TRBV4-2 to TRBJ2-3, with 13 bases identical to TRBD2. The CDR3 length is 17 residues. In germline, CDR1 is LGHNA, CDR2 YNFKEQ. The junction had 7 bases not matched to a gene; V was cut back by 3 bases and J by 4 bases. CDR3 region: CASSQKTSGGWADTQYF. The CDR3 DNA sequence: TGTGCCAGCAGCCAGAAGACTAGCGGGGGGTGGGCAGATACGCAGTATTTT.

This clone was seen a handful of times. As DNA, the CDR3 is TGTGCTAGTGGTTTTGGGGACAGGGGTGATCAGCCCCAGCATTTT. Its translation: CASGFGDRGDQPQHF. The chain couples TRBV12-5 to TRBJ1-5; 10 nucleotides agree with TRBD1. V trimming: 3 bases; J trimming: 5 bases; junction bases outside the gene matches: 4. The germline gives CDR1 LGHNT, CDR2 FRNRAP. This CDR3 spans 15 amino acids.

Remarks on this clone: Other DNA sequences in the same sample also yield this CDR3. The V gene is TRBV28, the J gene TRBJ1-2, with unresolved D. Germline values: CDR1 MDHEN, CDR2 SYDVKM. The CDR3 length is 13 residues. Trimming shortened V by 2 bases and J by 4 bases, and 8 bases separated the two germline ends. The CDR3 reads CASSLGQIYGYTF. CDR3 coding DNA: TGTGCCAGCAGTTTAGGGCAGATCTATGGCTACACCTTC.

This chain joins TRBV4-3 and TRBJ1-6; possibly TRBD1 for D (5 bases). The CDR3 loop spans 18 amino acids. CDR1 is LGHNA, CDR2 YSLEER, per germline. V was clipped by 0 bases and J by 4 bases, with 16 bases between them. As DNA, the CDR3 is TGCGCCAGCAGCCAAGAATTGGTCGGCGGGGGGTATAATTCACCCCTCCACTTT. Translated, it gives CASSQELVGGGYNSPLHF.

The chain employs TRBV5-1 and TRBJ2-3, with 8 positions matching TRBD1. Germline V lookup: CDR1 SGHRS, CDR2 YFSETQ. Trimming took 4 bases from V and 2 from J; bases not matched to a gene: 9. This CDR3 spans 16 amino acids. Here the CDR3 reads CASSGLTGAFTDTQYF. CDR3 sequence (DNA): TGCGCCAGCAGCGGGCTGACAGGGGCCTTCACAGATACGCAGTATTTT.

V is TRBV4-2 and J is TRBJ1-1; D not certain. The CDR3 consists of 14 residues. V gave up 4 bases and J gave up 1 base, with 10 bases separating them. CDR1 LGHNA and CDR2 YNFKEQ come from the germline V gene. As DNA, the CDR3 is TGTGCCAGCAGCCCGTTCGAGGGGAACACTGAAGCTTTCTTT. Translation: CASSPFEGNTEAFF.

J is TRBJ2-3 and V is TRBV21-1; TRBD2 reflects the table's D call only, with no check against the DNA. TRBV21-1 is a known pseudogene. The CDR3 runs 15 residues. CDR3 sequence: CASSTRGWLGDTQYF. CDR3 DNA sequence: TGTGCCAGCAGCACTCGGGGGTGGCTCGGAGATACGCAGTATTTT.

V gene TRBV3-1 (or the pseudogene TRBV3-2) combines with J gene TRBJ1-5; D not resolved. The CDR3 covers 19 residues. The ends were cut back, 2 bases at V and 5 bases at J, with 25 bases in the middle. CDR1 and CDR2 (germline): LGHDT, YNNKEL (reference sequence). Here the CDR3 reads CASSQTNPLGRQPHQPQHF. DNA of the CDR3: TGTGCCAGCAGCCAAACTAACCCCTTGGGCCGGCAGCCCCATCAGCCCCAGCATTTT.

The rearrangement uses TRBV18 and TRBJ2-5, with 9 bases matching TRBD1. CDR1 is KGHSH and CDR2 is LQKENI in the germline V gene. Unmatched junction bases numbered 5, after V lost 1 base and J lost 5 bases. This CDR3 has 15 amino acids. The CDR3 here is CASSPRTGVGETQYF. The CDR3 DNA is TGTGCCAGCTCACCACGGACAGGGGTTGGGGAGACCCAGTACTTC. The full variable domain, its missing parts supplied by reference TRBV18 and TRBJ2-5, is NAGVMQNPRHLVRRRGQEARLRCSPMKGHSHVYWYRQLPEEGLKFMVYLQKENIIDESGMPKERFSAEFPKEGPSILRIQQVVRGDSAAYFCASSPRTGVGETQYFGPGTRLLVL.

DNA of the CDR3: TGTGCCAGTAGTATCGGACAGGGATGGACTGAAGCTTTCTTT. Amino acid sequence: CASSIGQGWTEAFF. The rearrangement links TRBV19 to TRBJ1-1; 8 nucleotides agree with TRBD1. Germline trimming cut 3 bases from V and 5 bases from J; bases unmatched to any gene: 5. The CDR3 is made up of 14 amino acids. Germline lookup yields CDR1 LNHDA and CDR2 SQIVND (reference sequence).

V gene TRBV9 combines with J gene TRBJ1-2; the D gene is possibly TRBD1 (6 bases). The V end was cut by 0 bases, the J end by 10 bases, with 10 bases between. This CDR3 is built from 12 residues. Per the germline V gene, CDR1 is SGDLS and CDR2 is YYNGEE. CDR3 residues: CASSVVRGHYTF. The CDR3 DNA follows: TGTGCCAGCAGCGTAGTACGGGGGCACTACACCTTC.

The table lists this clone with a count of one. V gene TRBV12-3 or TRBV12-4 combines with J gene TRBJ2-7; the match to TRBD1 covers 10 bases. Trimming cost V 5 bases and J 7 bases; bases outside gene matches: 5. This CDR3 is 13 amino acids long. In DNA form, the CDR3 reads TGTGCCAGCAGTACTGGGACAGGGGTAGAGCAGTACGTC. It specifies CASSTGTGVEQYV.

The rearrangement joins TRBV6-2 or TRBV6-3 to TRBJ2-1; maybe TRBD1 (6 bases). V lost 2 bases to trimming and J lost 5 bases, with 16 bases between them. This CDR3 contains 16 residues. CDR1 MNHEY and CDR2 SVGEGT come from the germline V gene. This CDR3 is CASSYPPEGQHNEQFF. For the CDR3, the DNA is TGTGCCAGCAGTTACCCGCCCGAAGGACAGCACAATGAGCAGTTCTTC.

The chain carries TRBV28 and TRBJ2-7; 8 bases match TRBD1. Germline V gives CDR1 MDHEN, CDR2 SYDVKM. This CDR3 region has 15 residues. The junction had 9 bases not matched to a gene; V was cut back by 6 bases and J by 2 bases. CDR3 DNA: TGTGCCAGCAGACCTGGGACAGGCGCAACCTACGAGCAGTACGTC. It encodes CASRPGTGATYEQYV.

This chain uses TRBV25-1 with TRBJ2-1, with 7 bases fitting TRBD1. The CDR3 loop spans 14 amino acids. CDR1 MGHDK and CDR2 SYGVNS come from the germline V gene. After removal of 3 bases from V and 6 bases from J, the junction contained 5 bases not matched to a gene. This CDR3 reads CASSEINRGNEQFF. The CDR3 bases are TGTGCCAGCAGTGAGATCAACAGGGGCAATGAGCAGTTCTTC.

This chain uses TRBV28 with TRBJ1-1; 7 bases fit TRBD1. The length of the CDR3 is 13 residues. Germline CDR1 is MDHEN and CDR2 is SYDVKM. V shed 8 bases, J shed 7 bases, and the junction held 10 bases outside the gene matches. The CDR3 DNA sequence: TGTGCCAGCGAGCTGTGGGACAGCCATGAAGCTTTCTTT. Translating it yields CASELWDSHEAFF.

The rearrangement uses TRBV7-2 and TRBJ2-2, with unresolved D. V was shortened by 3 bases and J by 6 bases, with 5 bases between the two germline ends. Germline V gives CDR1 SGHTA, CDR2 FQGNSA. This CDR3 is built from 12 residues. CDR3 sequence reads: CASSFLAGELFF. The CDR3 DNA follows: TGTGCCAGCAGCTTCCTAGCCGGGGAGCTGTTTTTT.

The chain combines TRBV5-1 with TRBJ1-1; D is unresolved. With 4 bases removed from V and 5 bases from J, the gap between germline ends came to 21 bases. Germline loops: CDR1 SGHRS, CDR2 YFSETQ. The CDR3 contains 16 residues. The DNA of the CDR3 is TGCGCCAGCAGCGGAACTGCTGGAGTAGGAGGGACTGAAGCTTTCTTT. As protein: CASSGTAGVGGTEAFF.

The chain couples TRBV11-1 to TRBJ2-5, with TRBD2 as a possible D gene (6 bases). The CDR3 contains 15 residues. V was trimmed by 5 bases and J by 2 bases, leaving 15 bases between them. The germline V gene encodes CDR1 SGHAT and CDR2 FQDESV (reference sequence). In DNA form, the CDR3 reads TGTGCCAGCAGCGGGGGGTCCACACCTCAAGAGACCCAGTACTTC. Protein sequence: CASSGGSTPQETQYF.

The chain employs TRBV18 and TRBJ2-1; D may be TRBD2 (6 bases). Trimming removed 5 bases from V and 6 bases from J, with 14 bases in between. CDR1 and CDR2 (germline): KGHSH, LQKENI. This CDR3 is 14 amino acids long. In nucleotides, the CDR3 is TGTGCCAGCTCAGGGGGGAGTAGTGTCAATGAGCAGTTCTTC. Protein product: CASSGGSSVNEQFF.

This clone was seen just once. The gene calls are TRBV21-1 and TRBJ2-1. TRBV21-1 counts as a pseudogene. CDR3 length: 13 residues. CDR3 DNA sequence: TGTGCCAGCAGCAGTTACCTCTCCAATGAGCAGTTCTTC. Encoded protein: CASSSYLSNEQFF.

This clone was recorded once. The chain joins TRBV4-3 to TRBJ2-1; TRBD2 aligns across 11 bases. The CDR3 spans 16 residues. Germline lookup yields CDR1 LGHNA and CDR2 YSLEER. V shed 1 base, J shed 9 bases, and the junction held 8 bases outside the gene matches. The CDR3, as DNA: TGCGCCAGCAGCCAAGTTACTAGCGGGAGTCTGTCTGAGCAGTTCTTC. Translation: CASSQVTSGSLSEQFF.

The chain uses TRBV7-6 and TRBJ2-3; D unresolved. CDR3 size: 13 residues. The ends were cut back, 0 bases at V and 6 bases at J, with 7 bases in the middle. Germline CDR1 is SGHVS and CDR2 is FNYEAQ. CDR3 residues: CASSLARADTQYF. CDR3 in DNA: TGTGCCAGCAGCTTAGCCCGGGCGGATACGCAGTATTTT.

V usage is TRBV28 and J usage is TRBJ1-1; D unclear. Trimming pared 8 bases from V and 0 bases from J, leaving 13 bases between. The CDR3 covers 14 residues. Germline lookup yields CDR1 MDHEN and CDR2 SYDVKM. CDR3 DNA: TGTGCCAGCGGATCCCGGACGGTGAACACTGAAGCTTTCTTT. As protein: CASGSRTVNTEAFF.

This clone came up a few times. This sequence joins TRBV3-1 (or the pseudogene TRBV3-2) and TRBJ2-7; the D gene is possibly TRBD1 (5 bases). V was shortened by 4 bases and J by 6 bases, with 16 bases between the two germline ends. This CDR3 contains 14 residues. CDR1 is LGHDT and CDR2 is YNNKEL in the germline V gene (reference sequence). Written as DNA, the CDR3 is TGTGCCAGCAGCCCCGGGTCGTGGGGCGGCGAGCAGTACGTC. Residues: CASSPGSWGGEQYV.

Note on this clone: The same CDR3 arises from other DNA sequences in this sample as well. The V gene is TRBV7-8, the J gene TRBJ2-7, with D maybe TRBD2 (6 bases). The CDR3 totals 15 residues. The germline V and J ends were trimmed by 1 base and 2 bases, with 12 bases remaining between them. Germline V lookup: CDR1 SGHVS, CDR2 FQNEAQ. CDR3 in amino acids: CASSLGGRGAYEQYV. The CDR3 DNA reads as TGTGCCAGCAGCTTAGGCGGTCGCGGGGCCTACGAGCAGTACGTC.

The chain couples TRBV10-3 to TRBJ2-7; D call uncertain. The germline CDR1 and CDR2 sequences are ENHRY and SYGVKD. The CDR3 covers 15 residues. Deletions cut 4 bases from V and 0 bases from J, with 13 bases between. In nucleotides, the CDR3 is TGTGCCATCAGTGGTGGCCAAGCAAGCTCCTACGAGCAGTACGTC. Amino acid sequence: CAISGGQASSYEQYV.

This clone has only one observation. The rearrangement uses TRBV4-3 and TRBJ1-2; D is unresolved. CDR1 and CDR2 (germline): LGHNA, YSLEER. Trimming took 1 base from V and 7 from J, leaving 16 bases between them. The CDR3 loop spans 15 amino acids. The CDR3 is CASSQVIGLPRGYTF. The DNA of the CDR3 is TGCGCCAGCAGCCAAGTCATCGGCCTTCCACGTGGCTACACCTTC.

The V call is TRBV2, the J call TRBJ1-2; D ambiguous. Germline CDR1 is SNHLY and CDR2 is FYNNEI. The CDR3 sequence is 13 residues long. V was cut by 11 bases and J by 10 bases, with 23 bases left in between. The CDR3, as DNA: TGTGCCGGCTCCACGGACCGTCGTCAAGACTACACCTTC. Residues: CAGSTDRRQDYTF.